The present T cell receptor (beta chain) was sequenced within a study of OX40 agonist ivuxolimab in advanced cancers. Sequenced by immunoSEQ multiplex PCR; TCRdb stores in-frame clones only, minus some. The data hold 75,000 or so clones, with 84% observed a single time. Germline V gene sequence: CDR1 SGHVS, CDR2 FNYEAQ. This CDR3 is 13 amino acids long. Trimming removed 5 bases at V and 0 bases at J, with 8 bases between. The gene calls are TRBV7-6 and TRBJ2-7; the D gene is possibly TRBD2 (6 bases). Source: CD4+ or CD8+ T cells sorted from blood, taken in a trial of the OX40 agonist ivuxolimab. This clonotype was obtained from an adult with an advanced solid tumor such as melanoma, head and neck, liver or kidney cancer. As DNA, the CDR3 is TGTGCCAGCAGCCGCGGGGACTCCTACGAGCAGTACTTC. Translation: CASSRGDSYEQYF.